This TCR beta chain was obtained from a study of blood T cell repertoires in COVID-19. Produced via immunoSEQ multiplex PCR; TCRdb's table is partial and in-frame only. The table includes 300,000 to 350,000 clones, around 90% detected once. The CDR3 spans 13 residues. Unmatched junction bases numbered 7, after V lost 11 bases and J lost 9 bases. Germline V gene lookup returns CDR1 MNHEY and CDR2 SVGAGI. The receptor comes from a woman younger than 30 with acute COVID-19. The chain is built from TRBV6-5 and TRBJ1-4; 12 bases match TRBD1. Source material: PBMCs or T cells enriched from blood (not recorded which). The CDR3 region is CALSGTGGKKLFF. The CDR3 nucleotides are TGTGCCCTTTCCGGGACAGGGGGCAAAAAACTGTTTTTT.